Below, 16 T cell receptor beta chains from the same sample are listed, as sequenced in a study of T cells after yellow fever vaccination. MiXCR, applied by TCRdb to the 5' RACE reads, yields one record per CDR3 protein. The table records 150,000 to 200,000 distinct CDR3 sequences, roughly 6.4% of them present only once. Sequenced material: CD4+ T cells sorted from PBMCs, taken on the day of the first yellow fever vaccination. The receptors were gathered from a man between 18 and 29 years old who received the YFV17D yellow fever vaccine.

The genes are TRBV6-2 or TRBV6-3 and TRBJ2-1; D gene ambiguous. V was pared by 0 bases and J by 1 base, with 16 bases between. The V gene's germline CDR1 is MNHEY and CDR2 SVGEGT. The CDR3 length is 18 residues. Here the CDR3 DNA reads TGTGCCAGCAGTTACTCGAGACTTAGGGTCAGGTCCTACAATGAGCAGTTCTTC. It encodes CASSYSRLRVRSYNEQFF.

This clonotype appeared a few times. The chain has TRBV20-1 and TRBJ2-3; D could derive from TRBD1 or TRBD2 (6 bases each). V was pared by 6 bases and J by 0 bases, with 22 bases between. This CDR3 region has 17 residues. CDR1 and CDR2 (germline): DFQATT, SNEGSKA (reference sequence). The CDR3 here is CSAETPAGGPSTDTQYF. The CDR3, as DNA: TGCAGTGCCGAAACCCCGGCCGGGGGCCCTAGCACAGATACGCAGTATTTT.

The chain links TRBV24-1 to TRBJ2-3, with D perhaps matching TRBD1 or TRBD2 (5 bases each). Between the trimmed V and J ends, which lost 10 bases and 2 bases, there was a span of 9 bases. Germline assignment: CDR1 KGHDR and CDR2 SFDVKD. The CDR3 extends over 12 amino acids. In nucleotides, the CDR3 is TGTGCCACAAGGGGACCCACAGATACGCAGTATTTT. Translating gives CATRGPTDTQYF.

This clonotype occurred many times. The rearrangement links TRBV3-1 to TRBJ1-1, with TRBD1 matching over 8 bases. The J segment lost 8 bases and the V segment lost 4 bases, leaving 6 bases of the junction unmatched. Per germline, CDR1 LGHDT and CDR2 YNNKEL (reference sequence). This CDR3 is 13 amino acids long. The CDR3, as DNA: TGTGCCAGCAGCCGAGGAAGACAGGGGGAAGCTTTCTTT. Translating it yields CASSRGRQGEAFF.

This clonotype was observed a handful of times. V usage is TRBV3-1 and J usage is TRBJ2-3, with a weak D call TRBD1 (5 bases). The CDR3 consists of 14 residues. CDR1 and CDR2 (germline): LGHDT, YNNKEL (reference sequence). Trimming took 1 base from V and 9 from J, leaving 14 bases between them. CDR3 DNA sequence: TGTGCCAGCAGCCAAGGTGTCATGAGACAGACGCAGTATTTT. The encoded protein is CASSQGVMRQTQYF.

This clonotype appeared many times. CDR3 DNA sequence: TGTGCCAGCAGTGGGCTCGGACTAGATGAAAAACTGTTTTTT. Protein product: CASSGLGLDEKLFF. The V gene is TRBV25-1, the J gene TRBJ1-4; no firm D call. CDR1 MGHDK and CDR2 SYGVNS come from the germline V gene. The CDR3 is made up of 14 amino acids. The V and J ends lost 4 bases and 6 bases respectively, with 12 bases between them. The entire variable domain, with the rest obtained from reference TRBV25-1 and TRBJ1-4, is as follows: EADIYQTPRYLVIGTGKKITLECSQTMGHDKMYWYQQDPGMELHLIHYSYGVNSTEKGDLSSESTVSRIRTEHFPLTLESARPSHTSQYLCASSGLGLDEKLFFGSGTQLSVL.

This clonotype has ten or more counts. The V call is TRBV5-1, the J call TRBJ1-1; D may be TRBD1 (6 bases). The V gene lost 3 bases and the J gene lost 5 bases, with 14 bases spanning the gap. The CDR3 extends over 14 amino acids. Germline lookup yields CDR1 SGHRS and CDR2 YFSETQ. CDR3 nucleotide sequence: TGCGCCAGCAGCTCACAGGGTTATCGGACTGAAGCTTTCTTT. Its protein is CASSSQGYRTEAFF.

With respect to this clonotype: A much larger clone differs by one base, so this may be a read error. The CDR3 DNA reads as TGTGCCAGCACTAGAGGGACAGCCCACTACAATGGGCAGTTCTTC. This encodes CASTRGTAHYNGQFF. The genes are TRBV12-3 or TRBV12-4 and TRBJ2-1; 7 nucleotides line up with TRBD1. The CDR3 contains 15 residues.

This clonotype was recorded a few times. The chain joins TRBV7-2 to TRBJ2-5, with a possible D match to TRBD1 (6 bases). V was shortened by 3 bases and J by 0 bases, with 8 bases between the two germline ends. This CDR3 region has 14 residues. Germline V CDR1 and CDR2: SGHTA, FQGNSA. CDR3 loop: CASSFGQHQETQYF. CDR3 in DNA: TGTGCCAGCAGCTTTGGACAGCACCAAGAGACCCAGTACTTC.

This clonotype was observed at least ten times. The chain uses TRBV20-1 and TRBJ2-2; a weak D match, TRBD1 (5 bases). The CDR3 sequence is 14 residues long. Trimming stripped 5 bases from V and 4 bases from J, with 14 bases between. Germline-derived CDR1 and CDR2 are DFQATT and SNEGSKA (reference sequence). CDR3 nucleotides: TGCAGTGCTTCCACGACAGCCTTCACCGGGGAGCTGTTTTTT. This codes for CSASTTAFTGELFF.

This clonotype was picked up many times. CDR3 amino acids: CASSPLGGGGEKLFF. DNA of the CDR3: TGTGCCAGCAGCCCGTTGGGAGGAGGAGGGGAAAAACTGTTTTTT. The chain combines TRBV7-6 with TRBJ1-4, with D unclear. V was cut by 5 bases and J by 8 bases, with 18 bases left in between. Germline values: CDR1 SGHVS, CDR2 FNYEAQ. CDR3 size: 15 residues.

The chain joins TRBV4-1 to TRBJ1-6, with D tentatively TRBD1 (5 bases). Germline V gene data show CDR1 as MGHRA and CDR2 as YSYEKL. This CDR3 comprises 16 residues. With 1 base removed from V and 8 bases from J, the gap between germline ends came to 15 bases. Written as DNA, the CDR3 is TGCGCCAGCAGCCAAGTTATCGCCCAGGGTTATTCACCCCTCCACTTT. Its protein product is CASSQVIAQGYSPLHF.

This clonotype has just a few counts. The chain has TRBV7-2 and TRBJ2-5; 8 bases match TRBD1. This CDR3 has 16 amino acids. Germline-derived CDR1 and CDR2 are SGHTA and FQGNSA. The J segment lost 2 bases and the V segment lost 7 bases, leaving 12 bases of the junction unmatched. CDR3 sequence (DNA): TGTGCCAGCACCGGAGTAACAGGGGGGAGGCAAGAGACCCAGTACTTC. It is translated as CASTGVTGGRQETQYF.

CDR3 protein: CATKWDRETNYGYTF. The CDR3 DNA follows: TGTGCCACCAAGTGGGACAGGGAGACTAACTATGGCTACACCTTC. This sequence joins TRBV10-3 and TRBJ1-2; TRBD1 matches at 9 bases. V dropped 10 bases and J dropped 0; count of bases not matched to a gene: 9. The CDR3 length is 15 residues. Germline CDR1 reads ENHRY; CDR2 reads SYGVKD.

The gene calls are TRBV24-1 and TRBJ2-6; no firm D call. V lost 3 bases and J lost 0, with 14 bases in between. The length of the CDR3 is 18 residues. In germline, CDR1 is KGHDR, CDR2 SFDVKD. The CDR3 DNA follows: TGTGCCACCAGTGATCCAAGGGTCCGAAGCTCTGGGGCCAACGTCCTGACTTTC. Its protein is CATSDPRVRSSGANVLTF.

The gene calls are TRBV20-1 and TRBJ2-5; D not certain. V lost 6 bases to trimming and J lost 5 bases, with 19 bases between them. The length of the CDR3 is 14 residues. Germline V lookup: CDR1 DFQATT, CDR2 SNEGSKA (reference sequence). The CDR3 coding sequence is TGCAGTGCCTCCCATTCCACTGTGCTGGAGACCCAGTACTTC. This translates into CSASHSTVLETQYF.